These 32 T cell receptor beta chains were all obtained from the same sample, sequenced in a study of T cells in Graves' hyperthyroidism and ophthalmopathy. Amplified TCR beta CDR3 regions derived from RNA transcripts. HTBI primers drove first-round RT-PCR of the TCR CDR3. TCRdb re-derived calls from the multiplex PCR reads in MiXCR, one entry per CDR3 protein. Found here are around 580,000 distinct CDR3 sequences, under 60% of them singletons; the top ten hold around 8%. Sequenced input: peripheral blood or thyroid tissue (not recorded which). The source of these receptors is a woman younger than 30 with Graves' hyperthyroidism.

The V call is TRBV20-1, the J call TRBJ2-7; the match to TRBD2 covers 12 bases. V lost 0 bases and J lost 2; bases outside the gene matches: 11. CDR3 length: 18 residues. Germline assignment: CDR1 DFQATT and CDR2 SNEGSKA (reference sequence). The CDR3 sequence: CSARDRRLAGGLAYEQYF. Written as DNA, the CDR3 is TGCAGTGCTAGAGATCGAAGGCTAGCGGGAGGGTTAGCCTACGAGCAGTACTTC.

Turning to this clonotype: Since the CDR3 does not end with the conserved phenylalanine or tryptophan, this likely comes from a read error. The chain uses TRBV19 and TRBJ1-6; 11 nucleotides line up with TRBD1. The CDR3 is 10 amino acids. Unmatched junction bases numbered 1, after V lost 9 bases and J lost 15 bases. Germline values: CDR1 LNHDA, CDR2 SQIVND (reference sequence). Here the CDR3 reads CASGTGGLHT. The CDR3, as DNA: TGTGCCAGCGGGACAGGGGGCCTCCACACC.

J is TRBJ2-2 and V is TRBV19; D is perhaps TRBD1 (6 bases). The V end was cut by 6 bases, the J end by 6 bases, with 17 bases between. The CDR3 contains 15 residues. CDR1 LNHDA and CDR2 SQIVND come from the germline V gene (reference sequence). The CDR3 protein is CASSGQITLSGELFF. The CDR3 coding sequence is TGTGCCAGTAGCGGACAGATCACGTTATCCGGGGAGCTGTTTTTT.

This clonotype was found many times. The rearrangement joins TRBV27 to TRBJ2-7; a weak D match, TRBD1 (5 bases). V lost 5 bases to trimming and J lost 4 bases, with 15 bases between them. The V gene's germline CDR1 is MNHEY and CDR2 SMNVEV (reference sequence). The length of the CDR3 is 14 residues. The CDR3 bases are TGTGCCAGCAGTGCCCCGGACACTTCTTACGAGCAGTACTTC. It translates to CASSAPDTSYEQYF.

This clonotype was picked up many times. The V gene is TRBV5-6, the J gene TRBJ2-7; no definite D call. Per germline, CDR1 SGHDT and CDR2 YYEEEE. The CDR3 runs 14 residues. Trimming pared 1 base from V and 3 bases from J, leaving 11 bases between. Written as DNA, the CDR3 is TGTGCCAGCAGCTTGCCCAGAACCCACTACGAGCAGTACTTC. It specifies CASSLPRTHYEQYF. Full variable domain (missing parts from reference TRBV5-6 and TRBJ2-7): DAGVTQSPTHLIKTRGQQVTLRCSPKSGHDTVSWYQQALGQGPQFIFQYYEEEERQRGNFPDRFSGHQFPNYSSELNVNALLLGDSALYLCASSLPRTHYEQYFGPGTRLTVT.

The chain combines TRBV7-9 with TRBJ2-3; 7 bases are shared with TRBD1. The germline gives CDR1 SEHNR, CDR2 FQNEAQ (reference sequence). The CDR3 covers 15 residues. Trimming took 5 bases from V and 4 from J; bases not matched to a gene: 9. The CDR3 DNA sequence: TGTGCCAGCAGCATAAGGGACAGAGACTCAGATACGCAGTATTTT. Translated: CASSIRDRDSDTQYF.

Ten or more counts support this clonotype. This CDR3 reads CASSTTRQEWYF. The CDR3 DNA is TGTGCCAGCAGCACAACCCGACAGGAGTGGTACTTC. The chain joins TRBV12-3 or TRBV12-4 to TRBJ2-7; D possibly corresponds to TRBD1 (6 bases). The CDR3 totals 12 residues. Between the trimmed V and J ends, which lost 6 bases and 12 bases, there was a span of 18 bases.

At least ten counts were recorded for this clonotype. The chain links TRBV29-1 to TRBJ2-5; D may correspond to TRBD1 or TRBD2 (5 bases each). Trimming stripped 2 bases from V and 1 base from J, with 8 bases between. Germline CDR1 SQVTM, CDR2 ANQGSEA. This CDR3 is 13 amino acids long. In nucleotides, the CDR3 is TGCAGCGTTGAATTGGGGGTCCAAGAGACCCAGTACTTC. The encoded protein is CSVELGVQETQYF.

The V and J genes are TRBV4-1 and TRBJ1-4, with D uncertain. V was cut by 3 bases and J by 2 bases, with 10 bases left in between. Germline CDR1 is MGHRA and CDR2 is YSYEKL. The CDR3 consists of 15 residues. CDR3 DNA sequence: TGCGCCAGCAGCCAGTATGGAAATACTAATGAAAAACTGTTTTTT. It is translated as CASSQYGNTNEKLFF.

CDR3 DNA sequence: TGTGCCAGCAGCACCGGGACAGGGGTCTCACCCCTCCACTTT. Translated, it gives CASSTGTGVSPLHF. This rearrangement joins TRBV2 to TRBJ1-6; 10 bases line up with TRBD1. CDR1 and CDR2 (germline): SNHLY, FYNNEI. This CDR3 region has 14 residues. The J segment lost 10 bases and the V segment lost 6 bases, leaving 6 bases of the junction unmatched.

This clonotype occurred many times. The V and J genes are TRBV3-1 and TRBJ2-5; the D gene is possibly TRBD1 (6 bases). Germline CDR1 reads LGHDT; CDR2 reads YNNKEL (reference sequence). V was trimmed by 2 bases and J by 4 bases, leaving 8 bases between them. The CDR3 length is 13 residues. CDR3 sequence reads: CASSQTRGETQYF. CDR3 nucleotides: TGTGCCAGCAGCCAAACCAGGGGAGAGACCCAGTACTTC.

This clonotype occurred many times. The junction differs from germline at one of its ends, possibly a read error. The chain has TRBV5-1 and TRBJ1-1; the match to TRBD1 covers 8 bases. The CDR3 has 14 amino acids. Germline assignment: CDR1 SGHRS and CDR2 YFSETQ. CDR3 amino acids: CASSSGQGNTEAFF. In DNA, the CDR3 is TGTGCCAGCAGCTCCGGACAGGGGAACACTGAAGCTTTCTTT. Combining the CDR3 with reference TRBV5-1 and TRBJ1-1 gives the whole variable domain KAGVTQTPRYLIKTRGQQVTLSCSPISGHRSVSWYQQTPGQGLQFLFEYFSETQRNKGNFPGRFSGRQFSNSRSEMNVSTLELGDSALYLCASSSGQGNTEAFFGQGTRLTVV.

V and J are TRBV6-5 and TRBJ2-2; TRBD2 is a possible D gene (5 bases). Trimming left V 6 bases short and J 1 base short, with 12 bases between. Germline V gene data show CDR1 as MNHEY and CDR2 as SVGAGI. This CDR3 is built from 15 residues. The CDR3 region is CASSLGAENTGELFF. Here the CDR3 DNA reads TGTGCCAGCAGCTTAGGAGCGGAGAACACCGGGGAGCTGTTTTTT.

This chain uses TRBV29-1 with TRBJ1-2; the match to TRBD1 covers 9 bases. V was pared by 8 bases and J by 3 bases, with 7 bases of the junction left unmatched. The CDR3 sequence is 13 residues long. The germline gives CDR1 SQVTM, CDR2 ANQGSEA. The CDR3 nucleotides are TGCAGCAGTTCGACAGGGGGGGACTATGGCTACACCTTC. Translated: CSSSTGGDYGYTF.

This clonotype appeared many times. This chain uses TRBV6-4 with TRBJ1-3; D not resolved. Trimming took off 5 bases at V and 2 bases at J, with 25 bases between the two ends. CDR1 is MRHNA, CDR2 SNTAGT, per germline. The CDR3 extends over 19 amino acids. Here the CDR3 reads CASSRPSARPVLPGNTIYF. The CDR3 nucleotides read TGTGCCAGCAGTAGGCCCTCCGCGCGGCCTGTCTTACCTGGAAACACCATATATTTT.

This clonotype was detected once. This chain joins TRBV20-1 and TRBJ1-1, with D tentatively TRBD1 (5 bases). CDR1 DFQATT and CDR2 SNEGSKA come from the germline V gene (reference sequence). The CDR3 covers 13 residues. Deletions cut 3 bases from V and 4 bases from J, with 12 bases between. The CDR3: CSARSPGATEAFF. For the CDR3, the DNA is TGCAGTGCTAGGAGTCCTGGGGCCACTGAAGCTTTCTTT.

The chain joins TRBV14 to TRBJ1-2; no clear D. CDR1 and CDR2 (germline): SGHDN, FVKESK. The CDR3 is 13 residues long. V lost 8 bases, J lost 8 bases, and 18 bases lay in between. The CDR3 sequence is CASARRRLKGYTF. The DNA of the CDR3 is TGTGCCAGCGCCCGGCGAAGACTGAAAGGCTACACCTTC.

This clonotype has only one observation. The chain couples TRBV10-3 to TRBJ2-1; 7 positions agree with TRBD2. The CDR3 runs 15 residues. Germline CDR1 and CDR2: ENHRY and SYGVKD. V was clipped by 4 bases and J by 6 bases; unmatched bases: 9. CDR3 protein: CAISVIAGDSNEQFF. The CDR3 coding sequence is TGTGCCATCAGTGTTATCGCGGGAGACTCCAATGAGCAGTTCTTC.

This chain uses TRBV7-2 with TRBJ2-1, with 7 bases aligning to TRBD2. Germline-derived CDR1 and CDR2 are SGHTA and FQGNSA. V trimming: 5 bases; J trimming: 2 bases; junction bases outside the gene matches: 3. The CDR3 extends over 14 amino acids. As DNA, the CDR3 is TGTGCCAGCAGCCGCGGGACTACCTACAATGAGCAGTTCTTC. It is translated as CASSRGTTYNEQFF.

As to this clonotype: Germline is not matched at one junction end, which may reflect a read error. The chain couples TRBV20-1 to TRBJ2-3, with TRBD1 matching over 9 bases. The CDR3 has 15 amino acids. The germline CDR1 and CDR2 sequences are DFQATT and SNEGSKA (reference sequence). The CDR3 reads CSALTGGSGTDAQYF. Written as DNA, the CDR3 is TGCAGTGCTCTTACAGGGGGCTCCGGCACAGATGCGCAGTATTTT.

V and J are TRBV4-2 and TRBJ2-6, with 8 positions matching TRBD2. Germline values: CDR1 LGHNA, CDR2 YNFKEQ. CDR3 length: 15 amino acids. J gave up 4 bases and V 4 bases, and 3 bases lay outside the gene matches. The CDR3 is CASSPWTSGANVLTF. The DNA for the CDR3 is TGTGCCAGCAGCCCCTGGACTAGCGGGGCCAACGTCCTGACTTTC.

The V call is TRBV7-2, the J call TRBJ1-4, with 7 bases identical to TRBD1. The CDR3 contains 14 residues. CDR1 and CDR2 from the germline V gene are SGHTA and FQGNSA. After removal of 2 bases from V and 5 bases from J, the junction contained 2 bases not matched to a gene. Written as DNA, the CDR3 is TGTGCCAGCAGCTTAAGCAGGGGGAATGAAAAACTGTTTTTT. Protein product: CASSLSRGNEKLFF.

CDR3: CAISEKSQGNDYGYTF. The CDR3, as DNA: TGTGCCATCAGTGAGAAGTCACAGGGGAATGATTATGGCTACACCTTC. The rearrangement joins TRBV10-3 to TRBJ1-2; 7 nucleotides match TRBD1. The J segment lost 5 bases and the V segment lost 2 bases, leaving 11 bases of the junction unmatched. The CDR3 contains 16 residues. The germline V gene encodes CDR1 ENHRY and CDR2 SYGVKD.

This chain uses TRBV7-6 with TRBJ2-7, with D possibly TRBD1 on 5 matching bases. Germline lookup yields CDR1 SGHVS and CDR2 FNYEAQ. The CDR3 contains 12 residues. CDR3 sequence (DNA): TGTGCTAGTCAGGGTATTGGCTACGAGCAGTACTTC. Its protein product is CASQGIGYEQYF.

Ten or more counts support this clonotype. The germline gene is not matched at one end of the junction; a read error may be the cause. This chain connects TRBV7-7 to TRBJ2-2, with 10 bases identical to TRBD2. CDR3 size: 16 residues. Germline V gene data show CDR1 as SSHAT and CDR2 as FNYEAQ (reference sequence). CDR3 residues: CASSFSSGSGTGELFF. In DNA, the CDR3 is TGTGCTAGCAGCTTTTCTAGCGGGAGTGGTACCGGGGAGCTGTTTTTT.

The sample holds many counts of this clonotype. The chain combines TRBV20-1 with TRBJ1-2, with 9 nucleotides matching TRBD1. The CDR3 has 14 residues. The junction had 8 bases not matched to a gene; V was cut back by 6 bases and J by 3 bases. CDR1 and CDR2 (germline): DFQATT, SNEGSKA (reference sequence). The CDR3 sequence is CSARLTGGYYGYTF. DNA of the CDR3: TGCAGTGCCCGGCTAACAGGGGGCTACTATGGCTACACCTTC.

The V gene is TRBV10-3, the J gene TRBJ1-1; D may be TRBD1 (5 bases). The CDR3 is made up of 14 amino acids. Trimming removed 6 bases from V and 1 base from J, with 12 bases in between. CDR1 is ENHRY and CDR2 is SYGVKD in the germline V gene. The CDR3 spells CAIRGVSGNTEAFF. DNA for the CDR3: TGTGCCATCAGGGGGGTCTCTGGGAACACTGAAGCTTTCTTT.

This clonotype appeared many times. For the CDR3, the DNA is TGTGCCAGCAGTTTAGCGCTAGGGAACGGCTACACCTTC. This gives the protein CASSLALGNGYTF. The chain has TRBV12-3 or TRBV12-4 and TRBJ1-2; D is uncertain. Trimming shortened V by 0 bases and J by 8 bases, and 10 bases separated the two germline ends. This CDR3 is built from 13 residues.

The sample holds many counts of this clonotype. The chain is built from TRBV13 and TRBJ2-5; D remains ambiguous. The germline V gene encodes CDR1 PRHDT and CDR2 FYEKMQ (reference sequence). V lost 1 base, J lost 5 bases, and 8 bases lay in between. This CDR3 has 13 residues. CDR3 sequence (DNA): TGTGCCAGCAGCTTAGAGGAGTCGGAGACCCAGTACTTC. Its translation is CASSLEESETQYF.

This clonotype was counted only a few times. V usage is TRBV7-8 and J usage is TRBJ2-1, with 7 nucleotides matching TRBD1. This CDR3 comprises 16 residues. Germline V gene data show CDR1 as SGHVS and CDR2 as FQNEAQ. The J segment lost 1 base and the V segment lost 5 bases, leaving 8 bases of the junction unmatched. CDR3 protein: CASSTRQGASYNEQFF. For the CDR3, the DNA is TGTGCCAGCAGCACCCGACAGGGCGCTTCCTACAATGAGCAGTTCTTC.

This clonotype was counted ten times or more. The gene calls are TRBV10-3 and TRBJ1-2; 7 nucleotides agree with TRBD1. CDR3 length equals 16 residues. V lost 6 bases and J lost 1; bases outside the gene matches: 11. Looked up from germline, CDR1 is ENHRY and CDR2 is SYGVKD. The CDR3 sequence is CAIRLPRDRDNYGYTF. The CDR3 nucleotides read TGTGCCATCAGATTACCCCGGGACAGAGATAACTATGGCTACACCTTC.

In DNA, the CDR3 is TGCAGTGCTAGGGGACAGGGTACCTACGAGCAGTACTTC. Translated: CSARGQGTYEQYF. The chain couples TRBV20-1 to TRBJ2-7; TRBD1 agrees at 9 bases. The length of the CDR3 is 13 residues. The J segment lost 2 bases and the V segment lost 3 bases, leaving 2 bases of the junction unmatched. Germline V lookup: CDR1 DFQATT, CDR2 SNEGSKA (reference sequence).